This TCR beta chain was found in a study of blood T cell repertoires in COVID-19. Background on the study: COVID-19 samples, acute and convalescent, were from the United States, Italy and Spain. PBMCs, B-cell-depleted T cells, or T cells provided the cDNA or gDNA that made up the material.

Germline assignment: CDR1 LNHDA and CDR2 SQIVND (reference sequence). V lost 1 base, J lost 1 base, and 7 bases lay in between. The CDR3 is made up of 14 amino acids. Original data processing: Amplification of reference gene primers was used by the study to estimate nucleated cell counts. Assay used: immunoSEQ multiplex PCR; TCRdb lists only in-frame clones, some missing. V, J and clone size are taken as reported in that table, and D and trimming were inferred from the DNA itself. The table lists approximately 220,000 clones, roughly 86% of them singletons. The material sequenced was peripheral blood. The chain has TRBV19 and TRBJ2-5, with D possibly being TRBD2 (6 bases). The source is a man aged 55 to 69 with acute or convalescent COVID-19. The CDR3 bases are TGTGCCAGTAGTATAGCCGGGGGCCAAGAGACCCAGTACTTC. It specifies CASSIAGGQETQYF.